The rows below give T cell receptor beta chains drawn from one sample of a study of type 1 regulatory T cells. TCRdb independently ran MiXCR on the reads; one entry per CDR3 protein. This sample has about 67,000 distinct CDR3 sequences, with almost 50% found just once. These receptors have no known antigen. The sample consisted of cultured non-Tr1 T cells, either the whole culture or a sorted T cell fraction (not recorded which). These receptor sequences come from a human donor in good health. Each CDR3 is given with its conserved first and last residue. The order of the fields is V gene, clone size, D gene, J gene, CDR3 protein, CDR3 DNA. D genes are given only for firm matches. Size tells how often a clone was seen (once, few, many) or the class of an expanded clone, and some rows leave it out.

>TRBV12-3/TRBV12-4|many|-|TRBJ2-5
CASSLTFWMKPQETQYF
TGTGCCAGCAGTTTAACGTTTTGGATGAAGCCACAAGAGACCCAGTACTTC
>TRBV5-1|few|TRBD2|TRBJ2-2
CASSLLGGATGELFF
TGCGCCAGCAGCTTGCTCGGGGGGGCGACCGGGGAGCTGTTTTTT
>TRBV7-9|-|TRBD1|TRBJ1-1
CASSPGQGLVAFF
TGTGCCAGCAGTCCTGGACAGGGGTTAGTGGCTTTCTTT
>TRBV28|-|-|TRBJ2-1
CASSSSPGLPKNNEQFF
TGTGCCAGCAGTTCCTCTCCGGGACTGCCGAAAAACAATGAGCAGTTCTTC
>TRBV6-5|-|-|TRBJ1-2
CASSYFLSGVNYGYTF
TGTGCCAGCAGTTACTTTTTATCAGGTGTTAACTATGGCTACACCTTC
>TRBV5-1|-|-|TRBJ2-7
CASRFSTSSHEQYF
TGCGCCAGCCGATTCTCCACTAGCAGCCACGAGCAGTACTTC
>TRBV9|many|TRBD2|TRBJ2-3
CASSKTSGVTDTQYF
TGTGCCAGCAGCAAGACTAGCGGGGTTACAGATACGCAGTATTTT
>TRBV2|-|-|TRBJ2-5
CASSESTRQETQYF
TGTGCCAGCAGTGAATCCACCCGCCAAGAGACCCAGTACTTC
>TRBV19|-|TRBD1|TRBJ1-2
CASGGVRGRYGYTF
TGTGCCAGTGGTGGTGTCAGGGGGAGGTATGGCTACACCTTC
>TRBV2|-|TRBD1|TRBJ1-2
CASSLQGDHGYTF
TGTGCCAGCAGTCTACAGGGGGACCATGGCTACACCTTC
>TRBV7-3|-|TRBD1|TRBJ2-2
CASSITGGRTGELFF
TGTGCCAGCAGCATTACAGGGGGGAGAACCGGGGAGCTGTTTTTT
>TRBV5-6|-|-|TRBJ2-2
CASSLFGTENTGELFF
TGTGCCAGCAGCTTATTTGGGACTGAGAACACCGGGGAGCTGTTTTTT
>TRBV7-8|-|-|TRBJ1-2
CASSLELGGLYGYTF
TGTGCCAGCAGCTTAGAATTGGGGGGGCTCTATGGCTACACCTTC
>TRBV6-1|-|-|TRBJ2-5
CASSEHPPQETQYF
TGTGCCAGCAGTGAACATCCCCCCCAAGAGACCCAGTACTTC
>TRBV7-2|few|-|TRBJ2-2
CASSRQPNTGELFF
TGTGCCAGCAGCCGACAACCGAACACCGGGGAGCTGTTTTTT
>TRBV6-6|few|-|TRBJ2-3
CASNKVGSYITDTQYF
TGTGCCAGCAACAAAGTGGGGAGCTACATCACAGATACGCAGTATTTT
>TRBV27|-|TRBD2|TRBJ2-1
CASSSRLAGKLRQFF
TGTGCCAGCAGTTCTAGGCTAGCGGGGAAGCTACGGCAGTTCTTC
>TRBV12-3/TRBV12-4|-|-|TRBJ1-1
CASGFLWRRGQTRNTEAFF
TGTGCCAGCGGCTTTTTGTGGCGCAGGGGTCAAACACGTAACACTGAAGCTTTCTTT
>TRBV27|few|-|TRBJ2-5
CASSPVSYGQETQYF
TGTGCCAGCAGTCCAGTTTCATACGGCCAAGAGACCCAGTACTTC
>TRBV6-2/TRBV6-3|-|TRBD1|TRBJ1-4
CASSSPTGYKLFF
TGTGCCAGCAGTTCCCCGACAGGGTACAAACTGTTTTTT
>TRBV7-8|-|TRBD1|TRBJ2-2
CASSHRGHTGELFF
TGTGCCAGCAGCCACAGGGGGCACACCGGGGAGCTGTTTTTT
>TRBV4-3|-|-|TRBJ2-2
CASKRHVQVFGELFF
TGCGCCAGCAAACGACACGTACAGGTCTTCGGGGAGCTGTTTTTT
>TRBV20-1|-|-|TRBJ2-7
CSARVGGQPTYEQYF
TGCAGTGCTAGGGTCGGGGGACAGCCAACCTACGAGCAGTACTTC